This T cell receptor beta chain was captured by sequencing in a study of T cell responses to AZD1222 COVID-19 vaccine. Germline CDR1 reads LNHDA; CDR2 reads SQIVND (reference sequence). The CDR3 extends over 15 amino acids. V dropped 7 bases and J dropped 0 bases, with 13 bases sitting between them. Assay: immunoSEQ multiplex PCR; the TCRdb copy retains only in-frame clones and omits some. The repertoire holds tens of thousands of clones, with under 85% as singletons. The genes are TRBV19 and TRBJ1-5; tentatively, D is TRBD1 (5 bases). Source: peripheral blood, taken on day 0 of MenACWY control vaccination. The source of this sequence is an adult in good health. The CDR3 loop reads CASNPGRTSNQPQHF. The CDR3 bases are TGTGCCAGTAACCCGGGACGGACTAGCAATCAGCCCCAGCATTTT.